Below, 24 T cell receptor beta chains from the same sample are listed, as sequenced in a study of T-cell reconstitution after alpha-beta-depleted transplantation in children. Molecular barcoding with unique molecular identifiers was used for the TCRbeta library. MiXCR, run by TCRdb on the PCR reads, gives a single entry per CDR3 protein. Among over 400,000 distinct CDR3 sequences listed, about an eighth were seen once. This sample comprised PBMCs from the stem cell graft donor, obtained from the stem cell graft. Every receptor here comes from a human donor who donated a stem cell graft to a child with combined immunodeficiency.

The CDR3 sequence: CASLKLGLSYEQYF. CDR3 coding DNA: TGTGCCAGCCTTAAGCTGGGCTTGTCCTACGAGCAGTACTTC. The rearrangement uses TRBV28 and TRBJ2-7; D not certain. Germline V lookup: CDR1 MDHEN, CDR2 SYDVKM. This CDR3 has 14 amino acids. V was clipped by 8 bases and J by 1 base, with 15 bases between them.

This clonotype was recorded a few times. This chain connects TRBV12-3 or TRBV12-4 to TRBJ1-3, with a weak D call TRBD1 (6 bases). The V and J ends lost 3 bases and 0 bases respectively, with 15 bases between them. The CDR3 spans 17 residues. The CDR3 nucleotides are TGTGCCAGCAGTTTTGCAACAGGGTCTAACTCTGGAAACACCATATATTTT. Translated: CASSFATGSNSGNTIYF.

This chain uses TRBV20-1 with TRBJ2-5; D perhaps matches TRBD2 (6 bases). Trimming stripped 3 bases from V and 2 bases from J, with 10 bases between. This CDR3 has 13 residues. Germline CDR1 reads DFQATT; CDR2 reads SNEGSKA (reference sequence). CDR3 residues: CSASPSAQETQYF. The DNA for the CDR3 is TGCAGTGCTAGTCCTAGCGCACAAGAGACCCAGTACTTC.

This clonotype was recorded many times. J is TRBJ2-5 and V is TRBV24-1; unclear D gene. Per germline, CDR1 KGHDR and CDR2 SFDVKD. Trimming took off 3 bases at V and 0 bases at J, with 4 bases between the two ends. The CDR3 is 13 amino acids. The CDR3 sequence is CATSDAYQETQYF. The CDR3 coding sequence is TGTGCCACCAGTGATGCCTACCAAGAGACCCAGTACTTC.

The rearrangement links TRBV7-2 to TRBJ2-3; 11 bases fit TRBD2. The CDR3 is 16 amino acids. Trimming cost V 4 bases and J 4 bases; bases outside gene matches: 7. The germline gives CDR1 SGHTA, CDR2 FQGNSA. The CDR3 sequence is CASSSQLAGVSDTQYF. The CDR3 region has the DNA TGTGCCAGCAGCTCTCAACTAGCGGGAGTATCAGATACGCAGTATTTT.

This clonotype occurred a few times. The rearrangement links TRBV7-3 to TRBJ2-1; 7 positions match TRBD1. This CDR3 contains 16 residues. V lost 4 bases, J lost 9 bases, and 15 bases stayed unmatched. Germline V gene lookup returns CDR1 SGHTA and CDR2 FQGTGA. CDR3 region: CASSSTGAQRMSEQFF. The CDR3 DNA reads TGTGCCAGCAGCTCAACAGGGGCGCAAAGAATGTCTGAGCAGTTCTTC. The variable domain in full, completed from reference TRBV7-3 and TRBJ2-1, reads GAGVSQTPSNKVTEKGKYVELRCDPISGHTALYWYRQSLGQGPEFLIYFQGTGAADDSGLPNDRFFAVRPEGSVSTLKIQRTERGDSAVYLCASSSTGAQRMSEQFFGPGTRLTVL.

This clonotype has only a few counts. The chain employs TRBV7-2 and TRBJ2-5; D gene ambiguous. Germline lookup yields CDR1 SGHTA and CDR2 FQGNSA. There are 16 residues in the CDR3. The V gene lost 1 base and the J gene lost 1 base, with 13 bases spanning the gap. In nucleotides, the CDR3 is TGTGCCAGCAGCTTAGGGCCCGGTCTGGGCCAAGAGACCCAGTACTTC. This encodes CASSLGPGLGQETQYF.

The chain joins TRBV20-1 to TRBJ2-4; weak D call: TRBD2 (5 bases). In germline, CDR1 is DFQATT, CDR2 SNEGSKA (reference sequence). This CDR3 spans 13 amino acids. Here the CDR3 reads CSVKEAAKNIQYF. CDR3 nucleotides: TGCAGCGTTAAGGAGGCAGCCAAAAACATTCAGTACTTC.

This clonotype was picked up many times. This rearrangement joins TRBV7-9 to TRBJ2-1, with TRBD2 matching 7 bases. CDR3 length: 14 residues. The V gene end was trimmed by 5 bases and the J gene end by 7 bases; junction bases not matched to a gene: 8. Germline V gene lookup returns CDR1 SEHNR and CDR2 FQNEAQ (reference sequence). CDR3 in DNA: TGTGCCAGCAGCCTAATAGCGGGCGAGAATGAGCAGTTCTTC. Encoded protein: CASSLIAGENEQFF.

The chain couples TRBV5-1 to TRBJ1-1; the D gene is possibly TRBD1 (6 bases). CDR1 SGHRS and CDR2 YFSETQ come from the germline V gene. The CDR3 runs 14 residues. V lost 5 bases to trimming and J lost 1 base, with 12 bases between them. CDR3 DNA: TGCGCCAGCAGAAGGAGGGGGGGGAACACTGAAGCTTTCTTT. It is translated as CASRRRGGNTEAFF.

This clonotype occurred many times. CDR3 sequence (DNA): TGCGCCAGCAGCCAAGGACAAAACTCTGGAAACACCATATATTTT. Protein product: CASSQGQNSGNTIYF. The rearrangement uses TRBV4-1 and TRBJ1-3; D ambiguous. The CDR3 has 15 residues. V shed 1 base and J shed 0 bases, with 7 bases lying between them. Germline CDR1 is MGHRA and CDR2 is YSYEKL.

This clonotype has at least ten counts. V usage is TRBV7-8 and J usage is TRBJ1-6; no definite D call. The CDR3 is 13 amino acids. The V end was cut by 5 bases, the J end by 3 bases, with 5 bases between. In germline, CDR1 is SGHVS, CDR2 FQNEAQ. The CDR3 sequence: CASSPGYNSPLHF. For the CDR3, the DNA is TGTGCCAGCAGCCCTGGCTATAATTCACCCCTCCACTTT. The entire variable domain, with the rest obtained from reference TRBV7-8 and TRBJ1-6, is as follows: GAGVSQSPRYKVAKRGQDVALRCDPISGHVSLFWYQQALGQGPEFLTYFQNEAQLDKSGLPSDRFFAERPEGSVSTLKIQRTQQEDSAVYLCASSPGYNSPLHFGNGTRLTVT.

This clonotype was counted at least ten times. The gene calls are TRBV10-3 and TRBJ2-7, with TRBD2 matching 8 bases. The CDR3 spans 13 residues. Germline V gene sequence: CDR1 ENHRY, CDR2 SYGVKD. Trimming at V came to 4 bases and at J to 5 bases, leaving 4 bases not matched to a gene. The CDR3 reads CAISGGLGDEQYF. The CDR3 DNA sequence: TGTGCCATCAGTGGGGGACTAGGGGACGAGCAGTACTTC.

This clonotype showed up just once. V usage is TRBV2 and J usage is TRBJ2-5; the D gene is possibly TRBD2 (5 bases). The CDR3 sequence is 15 residues long. The germline V and J ends were trimmed by 1 base and 4 bases, with 13 bases remaining between them. Germline loops: CDR1 SNHLY, CDR2 FYNNEI. The CDR3 is CASSEGTRGAETQYF. The CDR3 coding sequence is TGTGCCAGCAGTGAAGGAACCCGGGGAGCAGAGACCCAGTACTTC.

The chain employs TRBV7-2 and TRBJ2-7; 9 nucleotides line up with TRBD1. Germline lookup yields CDR1 SGHTA and CDR2 FQGNSA. V was pared by 0 bases and J by 0 bases, with 9 bases of the junction left unmatched. The CDR3 spans 18 residues. This CDR3 is CASSLALGWGQGSYEQYF. The CDR3 nucleotides read TGTGCCAGCAGCTTAGCTTTGGGGTGGGGACAGGGCTCCTACGAGCAGTACTTC.

This clonotype was detected only a few times. The chain recombines TRBV28 with TRBJ1-4; 7 nucleotides align to TRBD1. The germline V gene has CDR1 MDHEN and CDR2 SYDVKM. V gave up 3 bases and J gave up 4 bases; unmatched junction bases: 5. The CDR3 sequence is 15 residues long. The CDR3 is CASSFAGQVNEKLFF. The DNA of the CDR3 is TGTGCCAGCAGTTTCGCCGGACAGGTTAATGAAAAACTGTTTTTT.

The chain employs TRBV6-1 and TRBJ2-2; possibly TRBD1 or TRBD2 for D (5 bases each). CDR1 is MNHNS, CDR2 SASEGT, per germline. The V gene lost 6 bases and the J gene lost 12 bases, with 20 bases spanning the gap. The CDR3 is 14 residues long. Here the CDR3 reads CASRPWDLPGQLFF. As DNA, the CDR3 is TGTGCCAGCAGACCATGGGACCTCCCGGGGCAGCTGTTTTTT.

V usage is TRBV15 and J usage is TRBJ1-4; D call uncertain. CDR3 length: 12 residues. Germline V gene sequence: CDR1 LNHNV, CDR2 YYDKDF (reference sequence). V was pared by 8 bases and J by 8 bases, with 12 bases between. CDR3 residues: CATGQTGEKLFF. Here the CDR3 DNA reads TGTGCCACCGGGCAGACGGGGGAAAAACTGTTTTTT. The entire variable domain, with the rest obtained from reference TRBV15 and TRBJ1-4, is as follows: DAMVIQNPRYQVTQFGKPVTLSCSQTLNHNVMYWYQQKSSQAPKLLFHYYDKDFNNEADTPDNFQSRRPNTSFCFLDIRSPGLGDTAMYLCATGQTGEKLFFGSGTQLSVL.

There are many counts of this clonotype. The chain employs TRBV7-2 and TRBJ2-7; a possible D gene is TRBD2 (6 bases). Trimming removed 2 bases at V and 0 bases at J, with 14 bases between. This CDR3 spans 16 amino acids. Germline V gene sequence: CDR1 SGHTA, CDR2 FQGNSA. The DNA for the CDR3 is TGTGCCAGCAGCTTAACTATAGCGGCGAGCTCCTACGAGCAGTACTTC. Protein sequence: CASSLTIAASSYEQYF.

This clonotype was recorded at least ten times. This chain uses TRBV25-1 with TRBJ2-7; D is unresolved. Germline loops: CDR1 MGHDK, CDR2 SYGVNS. Trimming took 8 bases from V and 0 from J, leaving 11 bases between them. The CDR3 consists of 13 residues. DNA for the CDR3: TGTGCCAGCCTGGGCGCATTCTCCTACGAGCAGTACTTC. Its protein product is CASLGAFSYEQYF.

This clonotype was seen at least ten times. The rearrangement links TRBV5-1 to TRBJ2-1, with TRBD2 identical over 11 bases. The trim removed 6 bases at V and 5 bases at J, leaving 4 bases unmatched. Germline CDR1 and CDR2: SGHRS and YFSETQ. CDR3 length: 14 amino acids. The CDR3 DNA reads TGCGCCAGCACCGGGACTAGCGGAAACAATGAGCAGTTCTTC. This codes for CASTGTSGNNEQFF.

The gene calls are TRBV5-1 and TRBJ2-1, with TRBD2 matching over 14 bases. Germline V gene lookup returns CDR1 SGHRS and CDR2 YFSETQ. The CDR3 extends over 17 amino acids. Germline trimming cut 0 bases from V and 8 bases from J; bases unmatched to any gene: 7. This chain's CDR3 is CASSLAPGTSGGYEQFF. In DNA form, the CDR3 reads TGCGCCAGCAGCTTGGCCCCGGGGACTAGCGGGGGCTATGAGCAGTTCTTC. The full variable domain, its missing parts supplied by reference TRBV5-1 and TRBJ2-1, is KAGVTQTPRYLIKTRGQQVTLSCSPISGHRSVSWYQQTPGQGLQFLFEYFSETQRNKGNFPGRFSGRQFSNSRSEMNVSTLELGDSALYLCASSLAPGTSGGYEQFFGPGTRLTVL.

J is TRBJ2-2 and V is TRBV5-1; D is undetermined. The CDR3 consists of 17 residues. Germline loops: CDR1 SGHRS, CDR2 YFSETQ. V was trimmed by 4 bases and J by 6 bases, leaving 22 bases between them. This chain's CDR3 is CASSEGLTKPMPGELFF. CDR3 DNA sequence: TGCGCCAGCAGCGAAGGTTTGACGAAGCCGATGCCCGGGGAGCTGTTTTTT.

This clonotype was picked up many times. CDR3 in DNA: TGCGCCAGCAGCTTGGCCGAGGTGAACACTGAAGCTTTCTTT. This gives the protein CASSLAEVNTEAFF. The chain joins TRBV5-1 to TRBJ1-1; D unresolved. V was shortened by 0 bases and J by 0 bases, with 6 bases between the two germline ends. The germline V gene has CDR1 SGHRS and CDR2 YFSETQ. CDR3 length: 14 amino acids.